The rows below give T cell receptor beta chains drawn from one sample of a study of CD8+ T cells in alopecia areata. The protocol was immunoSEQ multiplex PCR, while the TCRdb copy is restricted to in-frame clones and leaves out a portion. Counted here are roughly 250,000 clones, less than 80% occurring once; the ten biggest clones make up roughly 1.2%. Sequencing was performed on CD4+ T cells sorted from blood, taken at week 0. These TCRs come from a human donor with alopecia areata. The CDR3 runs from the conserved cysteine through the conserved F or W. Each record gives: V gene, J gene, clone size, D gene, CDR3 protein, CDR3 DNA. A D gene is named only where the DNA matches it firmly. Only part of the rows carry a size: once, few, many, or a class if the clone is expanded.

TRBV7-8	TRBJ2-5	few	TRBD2	CASSFLPSGVETQYF	TGTGCCAGCAGCTTCTTGCCTAGCGGGGTAGAGACCCAGTACTTC
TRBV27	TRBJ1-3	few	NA	CASSPSGPFSGNTIYF	TGTGCCAGCAGTCCCAGCGGACCCTTCTCTGGAAACACCATATATTTT
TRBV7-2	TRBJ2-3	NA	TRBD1	CASSLGQGNTDTQYF	TGTGCCAGCAGCCTTGGACAGGGTAACACAGATACGCAGTATTTT
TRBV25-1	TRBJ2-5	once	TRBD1	CASSEWSRGRETQYF	TGTGCCAGCAGTGAATGGTCCAGGGGGCGAGAGACCCAGTACTTC
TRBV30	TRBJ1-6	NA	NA	CAWGEVYNSPLHF	TGTGCCTGGGGAGAAGTATATAATTCACCCCTCCACTTT
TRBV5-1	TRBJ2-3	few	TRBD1	CASGQASTDTQYF	TGCGCCAGCGGACAGGCGAGCACAGATACGCAGTATTTT
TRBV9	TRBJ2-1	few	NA	CASSARLLGNEQFF	TGTGCCAGCAGCGCCAGGCTCCTTGGGAATGAGCAGTTCTTC
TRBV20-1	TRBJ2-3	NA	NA	CSAKAGTTQYF	TGCAGTGCAAAAGCCGGGACTACGCAGTATTTT
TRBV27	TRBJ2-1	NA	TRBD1	CASSLNRGHEQFF	TGTGCCAGCAGTTTGAACAGGGGCCATGAGCAGTTCTTC
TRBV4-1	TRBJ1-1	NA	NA	CASSQHDRYLEAFF	TGCGCCAGCAGCCAACACGACAGGTACCTTGAAGCTTTCTTT
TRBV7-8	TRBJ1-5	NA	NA	CASSLELGQPQHF	TGTGCCAGCAGCTTGGAACTTGGTCAGCCCCAGCATTTT
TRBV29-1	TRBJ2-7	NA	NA	CSVVGGAVGEQYF	TGCAGCGTTGTGGGGGGGGCTGTGGGTGAGCAGTACTTC
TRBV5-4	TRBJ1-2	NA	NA	CASSFEQGNYGYTF	TGTGCCAGCAGCTTTGAACAGGGCAACTATGGCTACACCTTC
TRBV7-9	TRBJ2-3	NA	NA	CASSLDRDYKDTQYF	TGTGCCAGCAGCTTAGACAGGGACTACAAAGATACGCAGTATTTT
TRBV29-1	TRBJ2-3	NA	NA	CSVEGQNTDTQYF	TGCAGCGTTGAAGGTCAGAACACAGATACGCAGTATTTT
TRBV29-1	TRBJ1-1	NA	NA	CSVEFRLGGTEAFF	TGCAGCGTTGAATTTCGACTGGGAGGCACTGAAGCTTTCTTT
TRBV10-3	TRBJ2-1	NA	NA	CATLDTYNEQFF	TGTGCCACCTTGGACACCTACAATGAGCAGTTCTTC
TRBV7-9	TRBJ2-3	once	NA	CASSSGYRVQYF	TGTGCCAGCAGCTCAGGATACCGAGTGCAGTATTTT
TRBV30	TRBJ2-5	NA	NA	CAWARQGETQYF	TGTGCCTGGGCCCGTCAGGGGGAGACCCAGTACTTC
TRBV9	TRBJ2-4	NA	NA	CASSVADSAKNIQYF	TGTGCCAGCAGCGTAGCTGATTCGGCCAAAAACATTCAGTACTTC
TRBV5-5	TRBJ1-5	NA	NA	CASSLVAGNNQPQHF	TGTGCCAGCAGCTTGGTAGCTGGGAACAATCAGCCCCAGCATTTT
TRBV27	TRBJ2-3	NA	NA	CASSRGTDTQYF	TGTGCCAGCAGCAGGGGCACAGATACGCAGTATTTT
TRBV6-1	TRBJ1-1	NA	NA	CASSQGSPGTEAFF	TGTGCCAGCAGTCAAGGGTCCCCGGGCACTGAAGCTTTCTTT
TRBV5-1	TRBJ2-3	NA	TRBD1	CASSLFERQGNTQYF	TGCGCCAGCAGCTTGTTCGAACGACAGGGAAATACGCAGTATTTT
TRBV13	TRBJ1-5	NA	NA	CASSLTLHQPQHF	TGTGCCAGCAGCTTAACACTCCATCAGCCCCAGCATTTT
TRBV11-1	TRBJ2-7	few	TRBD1	CASSVGSTGMQEQYF	TGTGCCAGCAGCGTTGGGTCGACAGGGATGCAGGAGCAGTACTTC
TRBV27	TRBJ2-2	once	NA	CASSLGGGDTGELFF	TGTGCCAGCAGTTTAGGAGGGGGCGATACCGGGGAGCTGTTTTTT
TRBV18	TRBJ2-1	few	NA	CASSPSSPSSYNEQFF	TGTGCCAGCTCACCTTCATCACCATCTTCCTACAATGAGCAGTTCTTC
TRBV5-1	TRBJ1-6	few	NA	CASSFGNNLGSPLHF	TGCGCCAGCAGCTTCGGGAACAACCTCGGTTCACCCCTCCACTTT
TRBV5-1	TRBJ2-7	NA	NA	CASSFRVNEQYF	TGCGCCAGCAGCTTCAGGGTCAACGAGCAGTACTTC
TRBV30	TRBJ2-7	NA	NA	CAWSVPSGYEQYF	TGTGCCTGGAGTGTACCCTCCGGCTACGAGCAGTACTTC
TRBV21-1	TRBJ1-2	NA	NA	CASSDSRRHGYTF	TGTGCCAGCAGCGACTCGCGGCGACATGGCTACACCTTC
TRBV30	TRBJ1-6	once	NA	CAWSPGPWNSPLHF	TGTGCCTGGAGTCCAGGGCCCTGGAATTCACCCCTCCACTTT
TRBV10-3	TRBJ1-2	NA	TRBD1	CAISEGTGRGNYGYTF	TGTGCCATCAGTGAGGGGACAGGCCGGGGGAACTATGGCTACACCTTC
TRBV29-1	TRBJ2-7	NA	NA	CSVEITRGPGEQYF	TGCAGCGTTGAAATCACCCGAGGGCCTGGTGAGCAGTACTTC
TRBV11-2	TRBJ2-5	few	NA	CASSPRRAGATQYF	TGTGCCAGCAGCCCACGGCGGGCCGGGGCGACCCAGTACTTC
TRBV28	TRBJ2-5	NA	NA	CASSLSSPGRTETQYF	TGTGCCAGCAGTTTATCATCTCCAGGAAGGACGGAGACCCAGTACTTC
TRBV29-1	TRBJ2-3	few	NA	CSVVEGRPSTDTQYF	TGCAGCGTTGTGGAGGGGCGACCGAGCACAGATACGCAGTATTTT
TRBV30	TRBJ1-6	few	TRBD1	CASSTGDYNSPLHF	TGTGCCTCCTCGACAGGGGACTATAATTCACCCCTCCACTTT
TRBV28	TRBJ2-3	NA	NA	CATLGQFSDTQYF	TGTGCCACCCTAGGGCAGTTTTCAGATACGCAGTATTTT
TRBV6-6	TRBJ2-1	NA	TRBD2	CASSSGLADYNEQFF	TGTGCCAGCAGTTCGGGACTAGCGGACTACAATGAGCAGTTCTTC
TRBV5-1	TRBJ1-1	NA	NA	CASSGDGNTEAFF	TGCGCCAGCAGCGGGGACGGTAACACTGAAGCTTTCTTT
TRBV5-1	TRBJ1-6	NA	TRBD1	CASSTGQGSSYNSPLHF	TGCGCCAGCAGCACCGGACAGGGTAGCTCCTATAATTCACCCCTCCACTTT
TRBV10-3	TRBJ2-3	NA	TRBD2	CAISEREHTDTQYF	TGTGCCATCAGCGAGCGGGAACACACAGATACGCAGTATTTT
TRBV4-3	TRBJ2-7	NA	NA	CASSLKRGNEQYF	TGCGCCAGCAGCCTAAAGCGAGGGAACGAGCAGTACTTC
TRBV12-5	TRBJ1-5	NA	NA	CASGSNGGPDQPQHF	TGTGCTAGTGGTTCCAACGGGGGGCCGGATCAGCCCCAGCATTTT
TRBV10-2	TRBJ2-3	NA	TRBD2	CASNGLTGTSIYTQYF	TGCGCCAGCAACGGATTGACCGGGACTAGCATATATACGCAGTATTTT
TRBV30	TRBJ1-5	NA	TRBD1	CAWNRGLGNQPQHF	TGTGCCTGGAACAGGGGGCTCGGCAATCAGCCCCAGCATTTT
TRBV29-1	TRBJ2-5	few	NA	CSVAARGGGETQYF	TGCAGCGTTGCGGCCAGGGGCGGAGGTGAGACCCAGTACTTC
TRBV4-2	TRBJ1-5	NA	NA	CASSQGTANQPQHF	TGTGCCAGCAGCCAAGGCACAGCTAATCAGCCCCAGCATTTT
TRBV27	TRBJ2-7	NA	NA	CASRPTLFSSYEQYF	TGTGCCAGCAGACCCACACTCTTTAGCTCCTACGAGCAGTACTTC
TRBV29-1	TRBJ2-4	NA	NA	CSVSTAAKNIQYF	TGCAGCGTTTCGACGGCGGCCAAAAACATTCAGTACTTC